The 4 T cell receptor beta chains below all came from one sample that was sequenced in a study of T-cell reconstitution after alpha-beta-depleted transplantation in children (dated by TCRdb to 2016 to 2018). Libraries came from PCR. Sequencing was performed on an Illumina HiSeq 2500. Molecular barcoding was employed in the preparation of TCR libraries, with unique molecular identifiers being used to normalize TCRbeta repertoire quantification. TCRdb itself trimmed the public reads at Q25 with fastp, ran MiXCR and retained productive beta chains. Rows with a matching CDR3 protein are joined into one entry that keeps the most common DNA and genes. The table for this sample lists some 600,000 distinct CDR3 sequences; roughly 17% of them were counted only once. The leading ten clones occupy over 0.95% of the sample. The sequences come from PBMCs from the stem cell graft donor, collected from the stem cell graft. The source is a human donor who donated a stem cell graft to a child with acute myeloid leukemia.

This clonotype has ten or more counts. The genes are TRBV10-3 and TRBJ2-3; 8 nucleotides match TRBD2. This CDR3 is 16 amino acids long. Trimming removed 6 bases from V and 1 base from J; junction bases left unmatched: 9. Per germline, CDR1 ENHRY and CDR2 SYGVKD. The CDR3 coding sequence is TGTGCCATCAGGGCGAATAGCGGGGAAGGCACAGATACGCAGTATTTT. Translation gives CAIRANSGEGTDTQYF.

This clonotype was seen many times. CDR3 in amino acids: CASSPEDDTEAFF. As DNA, the CDR3 is TGCGCCAGCAGCCCGGAGGACGACACTGAAGCTTTCTTT. The J gene is TRBJ1-1, the V gene TRBV5-1, with D unclear. Germline V gene sequence: CDR1 SGHRS, CDR2 YFSETQ. The CDR3 consists of 13 residues. The V gene lost 4 bases and the J gene lost 3 bases, with 10 bases spanning the gap.

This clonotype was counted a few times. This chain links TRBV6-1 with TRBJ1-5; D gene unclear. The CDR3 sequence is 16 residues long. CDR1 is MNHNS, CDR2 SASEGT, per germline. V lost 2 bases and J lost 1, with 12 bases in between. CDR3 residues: CASSEQTVISNQPQHF. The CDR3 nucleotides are TGTGCCAGCAGTGAACAGACGGTAATAAGCAATCAGCCCCAGCATTTT.

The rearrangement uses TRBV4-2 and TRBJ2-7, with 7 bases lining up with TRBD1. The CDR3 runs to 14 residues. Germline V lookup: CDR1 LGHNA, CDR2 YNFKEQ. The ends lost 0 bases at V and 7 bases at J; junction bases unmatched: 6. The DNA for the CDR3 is TGTGCCAGCAGCCAAGATAGGGCAGGGGGTGAGCAGTACGTC. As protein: CASSQDRAGGEQYV.